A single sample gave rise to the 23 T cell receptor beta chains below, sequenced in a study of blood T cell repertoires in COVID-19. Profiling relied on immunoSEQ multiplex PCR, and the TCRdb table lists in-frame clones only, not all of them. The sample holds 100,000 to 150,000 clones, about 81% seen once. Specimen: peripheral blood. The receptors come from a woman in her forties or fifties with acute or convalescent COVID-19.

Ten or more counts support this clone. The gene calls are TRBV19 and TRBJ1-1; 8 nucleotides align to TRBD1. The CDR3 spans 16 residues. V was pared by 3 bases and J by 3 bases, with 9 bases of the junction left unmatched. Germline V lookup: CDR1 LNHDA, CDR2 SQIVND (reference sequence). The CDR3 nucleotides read TGTGCCAGTAGTATGGACAGGGAGTTGGTGTACACTGAAGCTTTCTTT. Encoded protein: CASSMDRELVYTEAFF.

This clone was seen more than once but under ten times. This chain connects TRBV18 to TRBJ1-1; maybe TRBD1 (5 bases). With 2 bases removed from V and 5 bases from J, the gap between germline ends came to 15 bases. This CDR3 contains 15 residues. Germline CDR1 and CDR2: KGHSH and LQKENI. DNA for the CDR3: TGTGCCAGCTCACCATTGCCGGGGGGAGATACTGAAGCTTTCTTT. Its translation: CASSPLPGGDTEAFF.

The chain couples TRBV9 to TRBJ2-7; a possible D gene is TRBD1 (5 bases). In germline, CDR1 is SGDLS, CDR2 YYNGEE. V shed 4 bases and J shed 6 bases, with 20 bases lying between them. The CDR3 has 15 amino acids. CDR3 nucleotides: TGTGCCAGCAGCCCTTTTAGTGGGCAGGGATCCGAGCAGTACTTC. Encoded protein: CASSPFSGQGSEQYF.

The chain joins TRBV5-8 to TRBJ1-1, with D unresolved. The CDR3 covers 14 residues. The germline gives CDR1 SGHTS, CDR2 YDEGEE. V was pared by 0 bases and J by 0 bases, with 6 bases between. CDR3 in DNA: TGTGCCAGCAGCTTGGTTTCGGTGAACACTGAAGCTTTCTTT. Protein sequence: CASSLVSVNTEAFF.

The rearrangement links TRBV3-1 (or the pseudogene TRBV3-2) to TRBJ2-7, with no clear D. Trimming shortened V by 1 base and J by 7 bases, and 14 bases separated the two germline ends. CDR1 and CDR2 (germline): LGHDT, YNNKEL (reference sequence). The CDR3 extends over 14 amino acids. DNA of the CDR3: TGTGCCAGCAGCCAAGGGTGGGCCTCCCCTGAGCAGTACTTC. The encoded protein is CASSQGWASPEQYF.

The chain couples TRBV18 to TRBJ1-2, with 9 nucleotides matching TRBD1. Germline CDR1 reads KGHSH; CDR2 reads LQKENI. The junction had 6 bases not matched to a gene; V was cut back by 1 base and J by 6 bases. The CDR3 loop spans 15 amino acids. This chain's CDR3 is CASSPLLQGAHGYTF. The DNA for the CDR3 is TGTGCCAGCTCACCACTCCTACAGGGGGCTCATGGCTACACCTTC.

CDR3 nucleotides: TGTGCCAGCAGCTTCAGTCCGCAAGAGACCCAGTACTTC. Its protein product is CASSFSPQETQYF. The gene calls are TRBV7-3 and TRBJ2-5; D is undetermined. The V gene lost 3 bases and the J gene lost 2 bases, with 7 bases spanning the gap. CDR3 size: 13 residues. CDR1 and CDR2 from the germline V gene are SGHTA and FQGTGA.

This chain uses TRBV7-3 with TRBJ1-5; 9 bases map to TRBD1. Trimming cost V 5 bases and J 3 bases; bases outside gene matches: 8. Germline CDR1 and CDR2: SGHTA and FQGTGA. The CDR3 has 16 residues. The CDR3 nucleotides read TGTGCCAGCAGCATCGGACAGGGGAGAGCCAATCAGCCCCAGCATTTT. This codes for CASSIGQGRANQPQHF. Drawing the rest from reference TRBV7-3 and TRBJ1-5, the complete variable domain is GAGVSQTPSNKVTEKGKYVELRCDPISGHTALYWYRQSLGQGPEFLIYFQGTGAADDSGLPNDRFFAVRPEGSVSTLKIQRTERGDSAVYLCASSIGQGRANQPQHFGDGTRLSIL.

In nucleotides, the CDR3 is TGTGCCAGCAGCAAACAGGGCGATGAGCAGTTCTTC. It specifies CASSKQGDEQFF. The rearrangement links TRBV21-1 to TRBJ2-1; TRBD1, the table's D call, was not compared with the DNA. TRBV21-1 is given as a pseudogene. The CDR3 sequence is 12 residues long.

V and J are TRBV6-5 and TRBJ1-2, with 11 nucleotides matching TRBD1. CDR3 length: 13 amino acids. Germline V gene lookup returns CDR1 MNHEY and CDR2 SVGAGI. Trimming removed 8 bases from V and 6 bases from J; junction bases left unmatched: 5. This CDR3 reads CASFRTGGDGYTF. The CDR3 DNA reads TGTGCCAGCTTTAGGACAGGGGGCGATGGCTACACCTTC.

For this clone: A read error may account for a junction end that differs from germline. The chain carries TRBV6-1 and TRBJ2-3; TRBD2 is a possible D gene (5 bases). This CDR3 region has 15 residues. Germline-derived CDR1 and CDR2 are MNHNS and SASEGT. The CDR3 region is CASSKARRGTDTQYF. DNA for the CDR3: TGTGCCAGCAGTAAAGCAAGACGAGGGACAGATACGCAGTATTTT.

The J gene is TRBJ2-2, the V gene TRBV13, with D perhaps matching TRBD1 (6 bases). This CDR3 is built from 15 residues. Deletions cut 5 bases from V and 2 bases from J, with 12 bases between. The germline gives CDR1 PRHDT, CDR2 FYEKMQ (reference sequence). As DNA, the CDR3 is TGTGCCAGCAGCGCAGGACAGTTAAACACCGGGGAGCTGTTTTTT. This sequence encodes CASSAGQLNTGELFF. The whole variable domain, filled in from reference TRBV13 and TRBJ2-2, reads AAGVIQSPRHLIKEKRETATLKCYPIPRHDTVYWYQQGPGQDPQFLISFYEKMQSDKGSIPDRFSAQQFSDYHSELNMSSLELGDSALYFCASSAGQLNTGELFFGEGSRLTVL.

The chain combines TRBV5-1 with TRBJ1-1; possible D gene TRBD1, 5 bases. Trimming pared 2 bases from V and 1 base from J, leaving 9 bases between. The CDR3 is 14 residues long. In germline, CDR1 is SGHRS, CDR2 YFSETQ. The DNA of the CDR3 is TGCGCCAGCAGCTTCGGGGGTCAGAACACTGAAGCTTTCTTT. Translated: CASSFGGQNTEAFF. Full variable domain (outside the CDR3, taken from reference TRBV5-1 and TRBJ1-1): KAGVTQTPRYLIKTRGQQVTLSCSPISGHRSVSWYQQTPGQGLQFLFEYFSETQRNKGNFPGRFSGRQFSNSRSEMNVSTLELGDSALYLCASSFGGQNTEAFFGQGTRLTVV.

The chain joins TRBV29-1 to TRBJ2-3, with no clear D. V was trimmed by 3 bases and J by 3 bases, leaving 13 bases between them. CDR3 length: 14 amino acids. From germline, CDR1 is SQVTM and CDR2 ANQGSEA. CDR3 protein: CSVDRGFGTDTQYF. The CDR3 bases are TGCAGCGTTGATCGCGGCTTCGGGACAGATACGCAGTATTTT.

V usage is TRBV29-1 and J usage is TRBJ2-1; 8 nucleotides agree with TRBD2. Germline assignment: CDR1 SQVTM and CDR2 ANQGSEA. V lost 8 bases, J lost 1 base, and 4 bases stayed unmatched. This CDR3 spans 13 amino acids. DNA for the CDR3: TGCAGCTTTACTAGCGGATCCTACAATGAGCAGTTCTTC. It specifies CSFTSGSYNEQFF.

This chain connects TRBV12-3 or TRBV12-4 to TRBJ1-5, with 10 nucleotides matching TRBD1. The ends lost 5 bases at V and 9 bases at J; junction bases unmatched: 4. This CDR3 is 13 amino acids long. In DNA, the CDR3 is TGTGCCAGCAGTCTGGGACAGGGGTCGCCCCAGCATTTT. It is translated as CASSLGQGSPQHF.

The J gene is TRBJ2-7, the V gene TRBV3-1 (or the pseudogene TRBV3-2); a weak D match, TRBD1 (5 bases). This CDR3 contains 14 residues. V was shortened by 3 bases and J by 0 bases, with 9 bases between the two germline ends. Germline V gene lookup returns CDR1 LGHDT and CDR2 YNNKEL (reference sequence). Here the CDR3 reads CASSHRTISYEQYF. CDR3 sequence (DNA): TGTGCCAGCAGCCACCGGACAATCTCCTACGAGCAGTACTTC.

CDR3 bases: TGTGCCAGCAGCCAGACCTCGACAGGGGGCAGTAATTCACCCCTCCACTTT. As protein: CASSQTSTGGSNSPLHF. The chain is built from TRBV25-1 and TRBJ1-6, with 10 positions matching TRBD1. J gave up 6 bases and V 6 bases, and 11 bases lay outside the gene matches. The CDR3 runs to 17 residues. Germline CDR1 MGHDK, CDR2 SYGVNS.

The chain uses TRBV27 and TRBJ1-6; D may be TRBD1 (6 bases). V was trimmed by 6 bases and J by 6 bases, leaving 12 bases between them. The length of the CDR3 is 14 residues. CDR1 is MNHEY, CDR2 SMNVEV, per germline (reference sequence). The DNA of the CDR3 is TGTGCCAGCAGGGGGACAAACACTAATTCACCCCTCCACTTT. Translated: CASRGTNTNSPLHF.

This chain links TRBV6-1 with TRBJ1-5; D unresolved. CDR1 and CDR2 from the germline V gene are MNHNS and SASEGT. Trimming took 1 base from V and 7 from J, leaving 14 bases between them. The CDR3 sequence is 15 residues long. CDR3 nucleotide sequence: TGTGCCAGCAGTGAAGAGGTGGGCGCCTGGCAGCCCCAGCATTTT. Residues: CASSEEVGAWQPQHF.

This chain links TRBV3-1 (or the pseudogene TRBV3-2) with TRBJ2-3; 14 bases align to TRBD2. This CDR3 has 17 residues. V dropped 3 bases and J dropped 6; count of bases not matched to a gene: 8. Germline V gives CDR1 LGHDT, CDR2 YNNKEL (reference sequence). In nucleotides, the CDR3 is TGTGCCAGCAGCCATCGACGGACTAGCGGGGGGTCGGATACGCAGTATTTT. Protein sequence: CASSHRRTSGGSDTQYF.

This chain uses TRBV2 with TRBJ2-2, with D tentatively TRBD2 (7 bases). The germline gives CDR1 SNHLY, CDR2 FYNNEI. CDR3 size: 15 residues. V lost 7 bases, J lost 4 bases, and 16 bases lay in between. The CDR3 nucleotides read TGTGCCAGCAAGGAACGGGGGGCCGTCACCGGGGAGCTGTTTTTT. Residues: CASKERGAVTGELFF. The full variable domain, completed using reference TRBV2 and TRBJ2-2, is EPEVTQTPSHQVTQMGQEVILRCVPISNHLYFYWYRQILGQKVEFLVSFYNNEISEKSEIFDDQFSVERPDGSNFTLKIRSTKLEDSAMYFCASKERGAVTGELFFGEGSRLTVL.

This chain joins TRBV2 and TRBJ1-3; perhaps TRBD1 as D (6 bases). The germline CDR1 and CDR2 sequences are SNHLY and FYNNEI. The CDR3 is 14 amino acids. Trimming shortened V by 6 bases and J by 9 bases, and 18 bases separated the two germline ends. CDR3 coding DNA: TGTGCCAGCAGCGCAACAGGGTTCCCAGGCACCATATATTTT. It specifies CASSATGFPGTIYF. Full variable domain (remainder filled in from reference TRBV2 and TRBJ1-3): EPEVTQTPSHQVTQMGQEVILRCVPISNHLYFYWYRQILGQKVEFLVSFYNNEISEKSEIFDDQFSVERPDGSNFTLKIRSTKLEDSAMYFCASSATGFPGTIYFGEGSWLTVV.